Described below is a single T cell receptor (beta chain) sequence and its context. The antigen is unknown. These data come from a study of radiation and T cells in renal cell carcinoma. General study points: Without pretreatment biopsies, baseline tumor clonotype presence was undetermined. In blood, top tumor clones expanded by 2 weeks, shrinking by 4.

As for time point: blood 4 weeks post-SBRT, at nephrectomy. The sample's treatment: 15 Gy SBRT to primary tumor, nephrectomy 4 weeks later. Nephrectomy followed 15 Gy stereotactic body radiation by 4 weeks. The germline CDR1 and CDR2 sequences are LNHDA and SQIVND (reference sequence). The CDR3 length is 12 residues. The V and J ends lost 6 bases and 4 bases, in that order; junction bases with no gene match: 2. Method: immunoSEQ multiplex PCR; TCRdb's copy keeps in-frame clones and lacks some. This table has some 78,000 clones, 89% appearing once. The sequences come from blood, collected from a patient whose treatment included radiotherapy and nephrectomy. The receptor was derived from a woman in her seventies with renal cell carcinoma. The genes are TRBV19 and TRBJ2-7; 8 bases agree with TRBD1. The DNA for the CDR3 is TGTGCCAGTAGCGACAGGGGTTACGAGCAGTACTTC. Translated, it gives CASSDRGYEQYF.